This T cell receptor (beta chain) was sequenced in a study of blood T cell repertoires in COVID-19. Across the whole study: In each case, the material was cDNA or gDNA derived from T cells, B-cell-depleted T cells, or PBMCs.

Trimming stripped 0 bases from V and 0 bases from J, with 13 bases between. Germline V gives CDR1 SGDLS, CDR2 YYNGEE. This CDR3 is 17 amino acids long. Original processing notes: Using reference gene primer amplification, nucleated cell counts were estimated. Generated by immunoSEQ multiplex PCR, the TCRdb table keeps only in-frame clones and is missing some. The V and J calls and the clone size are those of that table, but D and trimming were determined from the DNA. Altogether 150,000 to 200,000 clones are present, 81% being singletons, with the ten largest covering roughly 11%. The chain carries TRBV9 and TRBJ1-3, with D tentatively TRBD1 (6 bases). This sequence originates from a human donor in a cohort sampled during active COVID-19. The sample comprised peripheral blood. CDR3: CASSVDDRPSSGNTIYF. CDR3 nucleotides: TGTGCCAGCAGCGTAGATGACAGGCCATCCTCTGGAAACACCATATATTTT. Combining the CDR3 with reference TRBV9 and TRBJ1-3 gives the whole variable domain DSGVTQTPKHLITATGQRVTLRCSPRSGDLSVYWYQQSLDQGLQFLIQYYNGEERAKGNILERFSAQQFPDLHSELNLSSLELGDSALYFCASSVDDRPSSGNTIYFGEGSWLTVV.